Below, 20 T cell receptor beta chains from the same sample are listed, as sequenced in a study of Ad26.COV2.S vaccination and SARS-CoV-2 variants (dated by TCRdb to about 2021). Library method: the immunoSEQ multiplex PCR assay. Held by TCRdb, this immuneACCESS table contains in-frame sequences only and omits some clones. Under half of the omission traces to an unresolved V gene where checked; the cause of the rest is unknown. The table for this sample lists 300,000 to 400,000 clones; roughly 90% of them were counted only once. Of the sample, over 5% falls within the top ten clones. The meaning of the sample's treatment or condition label: some 20 received Ad26.COV2.S at low or high dose, single or two shots; roughly 5 received placebo; per-sample allocation not given. Repertoires of vaccine and placebo recipients were sequenced from samples taken on day 63 after the first injection. Here the sequenced sample was peripheral blood, taken in a trial of Ad26.COV2.S vaccine versus placebo. These receptor sequences come from a person aged 18-60 years who received the Ad26.COV2.S COVID-19 vaccine or a placebo.

The chain uses TRBV6-6 and TRBJ2-3; 7 bases line up with TRBD2. There are 15 residues in the CDR3. CDR1 is MNHNY and CDR2 is SVGAGI in the germline V gene (reference sequence). With V trimmed by 4 bases and J by 4 bases, 8 bases remained unmatched. The CDR3 here is CASSSRQTSADTQYF. The CDR3 DNA reads as TGTGCCAGCAGTTCCCGTCAAACTAGCGCAGATACGCAGTATTTT.

CDR3 amino acids: CASSLRTQGAARYTF. The CDR3 nucleotides read TGTGCCAGCAGCCTTAGAACTCAGGGTGCGGCTCGCTACACCTTC. The V gene is TRBV28, the J gene TRBJ1-2, with D possibly matching TRBD1 (5 bases). The CDR3 sequence is 15 residues long. The V end was cut by 6 bases, the J end by 9 bases, with 23 bases between. Germline lookup yields CDR1 MDHEN and CDR2 SYDVKM.

The J gene is TRBJ1-2, the V gene TRBV6-4; perhaps TRBD1 as D (6 bases). In germline, CDR1 is MRHNA, CDR2 SNTAGT. The ends were cut back, 2 bases at V and 4 bases at J, with 14 bases in the middle. The CDR3 has 15 amino acids. CDR3 residues: CASSDGTPGPYGYTF. CDR3 coding DNA: TGTGCCAGCAGTGACGGGACACCGGGCCCCTATGGCTACACCTTC.

V usage is TRBV19 and J usage is TRBJ1-2; 8 nucleotides agree with TRBD1. The V and J ends lost 7 bases and 2 bases, in that order; junction bases with no gene match: 6. CDR1 is LNHDA, CDR2 SQIVND, per germline (reference sequence). The CDR3 runs to 14 residues. The CDR3 sequence is CASTRTGKNYGYTF. CDR3 DNA: TGTGCCAGTACCCGGACAGGGAAAAACTATGGCTACACCTTC.

J is TRBJ1-2 and V is TRBV7-3; tentative D call: TRBD1 (6 bases). CDR3 length: 12 amino acids. Per the germline V gene, CDR1 is SGHTA and CDR2 is FQGTGA. Trimming left V 4 bases short and J 5 bases short, with 8 bases between. The CDR3 spells CASSSDSYGYTF. The CDR3 bases are TGTGCCAGCAGCTCGGACAGTTATGGCTACACCTTC.

The gene calls are TRBV10-3 and TRBJ2-2; 10 bases align to TRBD2. The junction had 4 bases not matched to a gene; V was cut back by 4 bases and J by 2 bases. This CDR3 is built from 16 residues. In germline, CDR1 is ENHRY, CDR2 SYGVKD. This CDR3 is CAISAASGGNTGELFF. CDR3 sequence (DNA): TGTGCCATCAGTGCGGCTAGCGGGGGCAACACCGGGGAGCTGTTTTTT.

The chain uses TRBV6-5 and TRBJ2-1; D is perhaps TRBD2 (5 bases). The CDR3 extends over 14 amino acids. Trimming took 7 bases from V and 7 from J, leaving 17 bases between them. CDR1 and CDR2 from the germline V gene are MNHEY and SVGAGI. The CDR3 loop reads CASIPDPRGNEQFF. Written as DNA, the CDR3 is TGTGCCAGCATCCCGGACCCCCGGGGTAATGAGCAGTTCTTC.

This clone appeared a single time. The chain carries TRBV20-1 and TRBJ1-2, with D possibly TRBD1 on 5 matching bases. Trimming took 3 bases from V and 2 from J, leaving 19 bases between them. Germline lookup yields CDR1 DFQATT and CDR2 SNEGSKA (reference sequence). This CDR3 has 16 amino acids. The CDR3 DNA follows: TGCAGTGCTAGTCCGCGGCGGACATTACTAAACTATGGCTACACCTTC. Its translation: CSASPRRTLLNYGYTF.

The chain uses TRBV12-3 or TRBV12-4 and TRBJ2-1; tentative D call: TRBD1 (5 bases). The CDR3 is 13 residues long. Trimming cost V 5 bases and J 8 bases, with 13 bases left between them. In DNA form, the CDR3 reads TGTGCCAGCAGTGCCACAGGTACCGATGAGCAGTTCTTC. Its protein product is CASSATGTDEQFF.

This chain uses TRBV4-2 with TRBJ2-1; 9 bases align to TRBD2. Trimming removed 0 bases from V and 4 bases from J; junction bases left unmatched: 10. Germline V gene lookup returns CDR1 LGHNA and CDR2 YNFKEQ. This CDR3 is 18 amino acids long. The chain's CDR3 is CASSQDTTAGGNYNEQFF. CDR3 DNA sequence: TGTGCCAGCAGCCAAGACACTACAGCGGGGGGTAATTACAATGAGCAGTTCTTC.

The rearrangement links TRBV23-1 to TRBJ1-3; D may be TRBD1 (6 bases). TRBV23-1 is filed as an ORF, its function uncertain. This CDR3 region has 15 residues. Trimming shortened V by 7 bases and J by 0 bases, and 13 bases separated the two germline ends. CDR3 nucleotide sequence: TGCGCCAGCACCACAGGGCGCCTCTCTGGAAACACCATATATTTT. It encodes CASTTGRLSGNTIYF.

The V and J genes are TRBV7-2 and TRBJ2-3; 11 positions agree with TRBD2. Unmatched junction bases numbered 9, after V lost 6 bases and J lost 4 bases. The CDR3 has 16 amino acids. From germline, CDR1 is SGHTA and CDR2 FQGNSA. The CDR3 spells CASSLVSGGAADTQYF. For the CDR3, the DNA is TGTGCCAGCAGTCTAGTTAGCGGGGGGGCCGCAGATACGCAGTATTTT. Filled out from reference TRBV7-2 and TRBJ2-3, the complete variable domain reads GAGVSQSPSNKVTEKGKDVELRCDPISGHTALYWYRQSLGQGLEFLIYFQGNSAPDKSGLPSDRFSAERTGGSVSTLTIQRTQQEDSAVYLCASSLVSGGAADTQYFGPGTRLTVL.

This rearrangement joins TRBV2 to TRBJ2-7; 8 bases fit TRBD2. The CDR3 runs 13 residues. Losses at the gene ends were 10 bases for V and 8 bases for J; bases not matched to a gene: 13. Germline V gene sequence: CDR1 SNHLY, CDR2 FYNNEI. CDR3 sequence (DNA): TGTGCCACCTTGGGGGGGACTAGGATGAAGCAGTACTTC. It specifies CATLGGTRMKQYF.

The V gene is TRBV9, the J gene TRBJ2-7; D remains unclear. Per the germline V gene, CDR1 is SGDLS and CDR2 is YYNGEE. The CDR3 contains 15 residues. The germline V and J ends were trimmed by 0 bases and 1 base, with 11 bases remaining between them. The CDR3 DNA sequence: TGTGCCAGCAGCGTAGGACGGACGGAGTCCTACGAGCAGTACGTC. Its translation is CASSVGRTESYEQYV.

The CDR3 loop reads CASSITLAGAWDEQFF. The CDR3 DNA sequence: TGTGCCAGTAGTATAACCCTAGCGGGGGCCTGGGATGAGCAGTTCTTC. The rearrangement links TRBV19 to TRBJ2-1; 10 positions agree with TRBD2. Germline V gene lookup returns CDR1 LNHDA and CDR2 SQIVND (reference sequence). CDR3 length: 16 amino acids. The trim removed 2 bases at V and 8 bases at J, leaving 9 bases unmatched.

The chain uses TRBV19 and TRBJ2-7; 7 bases fit TRBD1. This CDR3 spans 14 amino acids. Germline CDR1 LNHDA, CDR2 SQIVND (reference sequence). V lost 1 base to trimming and J lost 1 base; unmatched junction nucleotides: 1. Here the CDR3 reads CASSIGDSSYEQYF. The DNA of the CDR3 is TGTGCCAGTAGTATAGGGGACAGTTCCTACGAGCAGTACTTC.

The J gene is TRBJ2-2, the V gene TRBV4-3; D possibly corresponds to TRBD1 (6 bases). Trimming removed 0 bases at V and 4 bases at J, with 18 bases between. There are 18 residues in the CDR3. Germline assignment: CDR1 LGHNA and CDR2 YSLEER. The CDR3: CASSQDSGAETGTGELFF. The CDR3 DNA reads TGCGCCAGCAGCCAAGATTCAGGGGCCGAGACAGGCACCGGGGAGCTGTTTTTT.

The rearrangement links TRBV18 to TRBJ1-4; D not resolved. Germline V gives CDR1 KGHSH, CDR2 LQKENI. V was trimmed by 1 base and J by 8 bases, leaving 5 bases between them. The CDR3 has 12 residues. The CDR3 region has the DNA TGTGCCAGCTCACCACGAGGCGAAAAACTGTTTTTT. Translated: CASSPRGEKLFF.

Only one count was recorded for this clone. This chain links TRBV4-1 with TRBJ1-6, with D possibly TRBD1 on 5 matching bases. This CDR3 is built from 14 residues. Trimming removed 8 bases from V and 8 bases from J, with 16 bases in between. Germline values: CDR1 MGHRA, CDR2 YSYEKL. The CDR3 sequence is CASVLTRDDSPLHF. The DNA for the CDR3 is TGCGCCAGCGTCCTGACCCGGGACGATTCACCCCTCCACTTT.

This chain joins TRBV6-2 or TRBV6-3 and TRBJ1-2; 8 bases agree with TRBD1. The length of the CDR3 is 15 residues. Germline values: CDR1 MNHEY, CDR2 SVGEGT. Trimming took 4 bases from V and 4 from J; bases not matched to a gene: 8. CDR3 residues: CASSSAGDRIYGYTF. The CDR3 nucleotides are TGTGCCAGCAGTTCCGCCGGGGACAGGATCTATGGCTACACCTTC.